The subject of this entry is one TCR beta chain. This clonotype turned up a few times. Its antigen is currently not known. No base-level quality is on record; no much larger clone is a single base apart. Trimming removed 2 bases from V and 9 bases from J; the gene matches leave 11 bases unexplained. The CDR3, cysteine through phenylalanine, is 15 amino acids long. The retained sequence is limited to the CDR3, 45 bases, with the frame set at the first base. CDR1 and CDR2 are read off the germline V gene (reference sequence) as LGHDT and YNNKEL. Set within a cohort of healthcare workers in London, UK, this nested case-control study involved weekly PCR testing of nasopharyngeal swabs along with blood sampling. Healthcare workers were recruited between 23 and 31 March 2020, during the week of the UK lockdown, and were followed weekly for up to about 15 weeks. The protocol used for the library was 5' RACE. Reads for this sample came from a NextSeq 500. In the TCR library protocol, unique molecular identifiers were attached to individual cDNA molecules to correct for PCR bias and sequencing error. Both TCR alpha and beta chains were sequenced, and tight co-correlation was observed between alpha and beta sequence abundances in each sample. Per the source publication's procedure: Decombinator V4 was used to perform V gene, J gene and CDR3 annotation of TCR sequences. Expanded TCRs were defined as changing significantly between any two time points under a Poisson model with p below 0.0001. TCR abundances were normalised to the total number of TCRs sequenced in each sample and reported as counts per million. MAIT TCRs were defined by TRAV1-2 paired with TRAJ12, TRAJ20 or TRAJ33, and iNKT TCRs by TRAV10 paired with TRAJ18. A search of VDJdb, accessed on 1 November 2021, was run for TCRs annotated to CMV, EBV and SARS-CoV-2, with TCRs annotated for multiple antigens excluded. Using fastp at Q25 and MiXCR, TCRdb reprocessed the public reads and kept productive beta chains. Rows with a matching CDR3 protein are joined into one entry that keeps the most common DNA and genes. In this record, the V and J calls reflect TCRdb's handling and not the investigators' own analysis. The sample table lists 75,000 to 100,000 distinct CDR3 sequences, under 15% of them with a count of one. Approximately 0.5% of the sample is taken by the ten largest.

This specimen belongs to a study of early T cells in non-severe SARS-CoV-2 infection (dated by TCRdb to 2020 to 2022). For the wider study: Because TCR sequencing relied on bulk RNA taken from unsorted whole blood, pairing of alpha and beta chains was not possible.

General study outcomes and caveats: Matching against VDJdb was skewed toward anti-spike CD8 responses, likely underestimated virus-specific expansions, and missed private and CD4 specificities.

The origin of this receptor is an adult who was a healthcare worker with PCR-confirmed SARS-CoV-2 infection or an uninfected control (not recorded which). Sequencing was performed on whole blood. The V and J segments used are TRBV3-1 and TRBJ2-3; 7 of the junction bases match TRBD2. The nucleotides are TGTGCCAGCAGCCAAATGAGTAGCGGGTCTCACACGCAGTATTTT. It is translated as CASSQMSSGSHTQYF.